This entry lists 14 T cell receptor beta chains sequenced from one sample in a study of blood T cell repertoires in COVID-19. Produced via immunoSEQ multiplex PCR; TCRdb's table is partial and in-frame only. The sample lists 39,000 or so clones, roughly 90% occurring once. Material for sequencing was peripheral blood. The receptors originated from a man over 45 with active COVID-19.

This chain joins TRBV13 and TRBJ2-7; 8 positions match TRBD1. Germline loops: CDR1 PRHDT, CDR2 FYEKMQ (reference sequence). V lost 5 bases to trimming and J lost 3 bases; unmatched junction nucleotides: 9. This CDR3 is built from 15 residues. The CDR3 DNA reads TGTGCCAGCAGCCTCTCCTGGACAGGGAGCTACGAGCAGTACTTC. This sequence encodes CASSLSWTGSYEQYF.

The chain uses TRBV7-2 and TRBJ2-5, with 8 bases aligning to TRBD1. The V gene's germline CDR1 is SGHTA and CDR2 FQGNSA. V trimming: 1 base; J trimming: 4 bases; junction bases outside the gene matches: 11. The CDR3 is 17 amino acids. The CDR3 protein is CASSLVGGTGGLETQYF. For the CDR3, the DNA is TGTGCCAGCAGCTTAGTAGGAGGCACAGGGGGGTTAGAGACCCAGTACTTC.

V is TRBV21-1 and J is TRBJ1-1. TRBV21-1 is a pseudogene. The CDR3 sequence is 12 residues long. Written as DNA, the CDR3 is TGTGCCAGCGCTCCTCGGGGCACTGAAGCTTTCTTT. Residues: CASAPRGTEAFF.

The chain links TRBV25-1 to TRBJ2-5; perhaps TRBD2 as D (6 bases). V was pared by 5 bases and J by 2 bases, with 12 bases between. The CDR3 contains 14 residues. Germline V gene data show CDR1 as MGHDK and CDR2 as SYGVNS. CDR3 coding DNA: TGTGCCAGCAGTCTGGCGGGGATTCAAGAGACCCAGTACTTC. This codes for CASSLAGIQETQYF.

The chain employs TRBV3-1 (or the pseudogene TRBV3-2) and TRBJ2-1, with D maybe TRBD1 (6 bases). V dropped 1 base and J dropped 7 bases, with 11 bases sitting between them. Germline V gives CDR1 LGHDT, CDR2 YNNKEL (reference sequence). CDR3 length equals 14 residues. This CDR3 is CASSQVIQGNEQFF. CDR3 DNA: TGTGCCAGCAGCCAAGTTATACAGGGAAATGAGCAGTTCTTC.

CDR3 DNA: TGTGCCAGCAGTTTTGAGGCGGGGGAGCAGTACTTC. Its translation is CASSFEAGEQYF. The chain uses TRBV12-3 or TRBV12-4 and TRBJ2-7, with D possibly being TRBD2 (6 bases). The CDR3 is made up of 12 amino acids. V shed 3 bases and J shed 7 bases, with 10 bases lying between them.

This chain connects TRBV7-8 to TRBJ2-6; TRBD2 agrees at 11 bases. V shed 3 bases, J shed 1 base, and the junction held 2 bases outside the gene matches. CDR3 length: 17 amino acids. Germline-derived CDR1 and CDR2 are SGHVS and FQNEAQ. CDR3 in amino acids: CASSLGTSGSGANVLTF. CDR3 coding DNA: TGTGCCAGCAGCTTGGGGACTAGCGGTTCTGGGGCCAACGTCCTGACTTTC.

This chain joins TRBV10-1 and TRBJ2-7; 8 bases align to TRBD2. The CDR3 extends over 16 amino acids. Germline V gene lookup returns CDR1 WNHNN and CDR2 SYGVQD (reference sequence). Trimming at V came to 6 bases and at J to 4 bases, leaving 14 bases not matched to a gene. This CDR3 is CASRKGSRTSLYEQYF. The DNA for the CDR3 is TGCGCCAGCAGGAAGGGGAGTAGGACTAGCCTTTACGAGCAGTACTTC.

The CDR3 DNA reads TGTGCCAGCTCAACGGGACTAATGAACGAGCAGTACTTC. Translated, it gives CASSTGLMNEQYF. This rearrangement joins TRBV18 to TRBJ2-7, with TRBD2 identical over 7 bases. The J segment lost 5 bases and the V segment lost 5 bases, leaving 6 bases of the junction unmatched. Per germline, CDR1 KGHSH and CDR2 LQKENI. This CDR3 is 13 amino acids long.

The chain is built from TRBV6-6 and TRBJ2-7; the D is unclear. This CDR3 region has 13 residues. The ends were cut back, 2 bases at V and 2 bases at J, with 7 bases in the middle. CDR1 and CDR2 from the germline V gene are MNHNY and SVGAGI (reference sequence). This CDR3 is CASSYGQPYEQYF. In nucleotides, the CDR3 is TGTGCCAGCAGTTACGGGCAACCCTACGAGCAGTACTTC.

The V and J genes are TRBV10-3 and TRBJ1-1, with 7 positions matching TRBD1. Per the germline V gene, CDR1 is ENHRY and CDR2 is SYGVKD. After removal of 0 bases from V and 7 bases from J, the junction contained 2 bases not matched to a gene. The CDR3 sequence is 13 residues long. The CDR3 region is CAISESRDSEAFF. The CDR3 DNA sequence: TGTGCCATCAGTGAGTCCCGGGACAGTGAAGCTTTCTTT.

A note on this clone: The germline gene is not matched at one end of the junction; a read error may be the cause. The rearrangement uses TRBV7-9 and TRBJ1-3; no clear D gene. The CDR3 runs 13 residues. Germline lookup yields CDR1 SEHNR and CDR2 FQNEAQ (reference sequence). Written as DNA, the CDR3 is TGTGCCAGCAGTTTAGACGCCGGAGACACCATATATTTT. This encodes CASSLDAGDTIYF.

The chain couples TRBV2 to TRBJ1-2; 10 nucleotides agree with TRBD1. CDR3 length: 14 residues. Germline CDR1 and CDR2: SNHLY and FYNNEI. The V gene end was trimmed by 5 bases and the J gene end by 6 bases; junction bases not matched to a gene: 6. CDR3 coding DNA: TGTGCCAGCAGTTCGGACAGGGGGTGGGATGGCTACACCTTC. This sequence encodes CASSSDRGWDGYTF.

This clone was seen just once. The chain joins TRBV5-1 to TRBJ1-2; D uncertain. The CDR3 extends over 12 amino acids. Trimming removed 0 bases at V and 4 bases at J, with 4 bases between. Germline-derived CDR1 and CDR2 are SGHRS and YFSETQ. CDR3 nucleotide sequence: TGCGCCAGCAGCTTGGGGAGCTATGGCTACACCTTC. Its translation: CASSLGSYGYTF.